Listed here is a single TCR beta chain. The data stem from a study of OX40 agonist ivuxolimab in advanced cancers. Study-level background: Each dose-escalation patient presented with hepatocellular carcinoma, melanoma, renal cell or head and neck cancer. Partial responses were achieved by three patients, one with hepatocellular carcinoma and two with cutaneous melanoma.

Generated by immunoSEQ multiplex PCR, the TCRdb table keeps only in-frame clones and is missing some. The data show about 62,000 clones, over 75% seen once. The receptor comes from an adult with an advanced solid tumor such as melanoma, head and neck, liver or kidney cancer. The sequences come from CD4+ or CD8+ T cells sorted from blood, collected in a trial of the OX40 agonist ivuxolimab.

CDR3 residues: CASSLGTGKRVTEAFF. The CDR3 DNA is TGTGCCAGCAGCTTGGGGACTGGGAAGCGCGTCACTGAAGCTTTCTTT. The chain uses TRBV7-2 and TRBJ1-1, with D maybe TRBD1 (5 bases). Trimming left V 3 bases short and J 4 bases short, with 18 bases between. CDR1 and CDR2 (germline): SGHTA, FQGNSA. The CDR3 spans 16 residues.